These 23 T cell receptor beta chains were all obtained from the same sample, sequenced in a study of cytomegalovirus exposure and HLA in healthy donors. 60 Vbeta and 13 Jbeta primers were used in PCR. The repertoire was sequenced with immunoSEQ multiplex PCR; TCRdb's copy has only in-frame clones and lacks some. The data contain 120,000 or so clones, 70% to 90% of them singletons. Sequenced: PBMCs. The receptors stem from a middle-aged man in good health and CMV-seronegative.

The CDR3 region has the DNA TGTGCCAGCAGACAGGGAGGGAGCGGGGGGAACACCGGGGAGCTGTTTTTT. It is translated as CASRQGGSGGNTGELFF. The V call is TRBV27, the J call TRBJ2-2; 8 nucleotides align to TRBD2. In germline, CDR1 is MNHEY, CDR2 SMNVEV (reference sequence). This CDR3 has 17 amino acids. Losses at the gene ends were 6 bases for V and 1 base for J; bases not matched to a gene: 10.

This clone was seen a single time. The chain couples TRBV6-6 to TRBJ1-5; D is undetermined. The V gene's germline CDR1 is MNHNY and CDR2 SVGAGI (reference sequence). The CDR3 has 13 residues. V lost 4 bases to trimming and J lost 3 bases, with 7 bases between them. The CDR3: CASSSSNNQPQHF. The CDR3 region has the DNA TGTGCCAGCAGTTCCAGTAACAATCAGCCCCAGCATTTT.

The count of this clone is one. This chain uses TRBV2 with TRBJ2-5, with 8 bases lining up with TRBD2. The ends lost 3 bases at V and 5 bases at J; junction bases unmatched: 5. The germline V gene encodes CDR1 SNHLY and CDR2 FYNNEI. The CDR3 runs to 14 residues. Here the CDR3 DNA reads TGTGCCAGCAGTGAGGTCGGCGGGGGGGAGACCCAGTACTTC. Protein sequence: CASSEVGGGETQYF. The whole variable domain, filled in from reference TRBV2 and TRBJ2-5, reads EPEVTQTPSHQVTQMGQEVILRCVPISNHLYFYWYRQILGQKVEFLVSFYNNEISEKSEIFDDQFSVERPDGSNFTLKIRSTKLEDSAMYFCASSEVGGGETQYFGPGTRLLVL.

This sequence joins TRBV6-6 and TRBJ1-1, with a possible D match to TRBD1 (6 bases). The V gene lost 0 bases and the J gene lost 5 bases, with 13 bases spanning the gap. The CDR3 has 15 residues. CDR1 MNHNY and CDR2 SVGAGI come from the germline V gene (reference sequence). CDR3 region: CASSYSKGGGTEAFF. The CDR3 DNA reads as TGTGCCAGCAGTTACTCGAAAGGGGGAGGGACTGAAGCTTTCTTT.

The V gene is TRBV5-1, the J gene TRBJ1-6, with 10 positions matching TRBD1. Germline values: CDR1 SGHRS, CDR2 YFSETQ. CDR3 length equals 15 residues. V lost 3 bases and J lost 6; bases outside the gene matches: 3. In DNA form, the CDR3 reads TGCGCCAGCAGCTGGGGACAGGGGCGTAATTCACCCCTCCACTTT. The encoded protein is CASSWGQGRNSPLHF.

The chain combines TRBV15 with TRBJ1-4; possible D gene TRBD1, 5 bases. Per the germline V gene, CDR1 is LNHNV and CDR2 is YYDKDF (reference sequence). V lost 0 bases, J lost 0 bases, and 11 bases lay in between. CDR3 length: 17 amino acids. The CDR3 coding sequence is TGTGCCACCAGCAGAGAAAGGGGCCTTGCAACTAATGAAAAACTGTTTTTT. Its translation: CATSRERGLATNEKLFF. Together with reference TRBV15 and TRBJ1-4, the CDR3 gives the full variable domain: DAMVIQNPRYQVTQFGKPVTLSCSQTLNHNVMYWYQQKSSQAPKLLFHYYDKDFNNEADTPDNFQSRRPNTSFCFLDIRSPGLGDTAMYLCATSRERGLATNEKLFFGSGTQLSVL.

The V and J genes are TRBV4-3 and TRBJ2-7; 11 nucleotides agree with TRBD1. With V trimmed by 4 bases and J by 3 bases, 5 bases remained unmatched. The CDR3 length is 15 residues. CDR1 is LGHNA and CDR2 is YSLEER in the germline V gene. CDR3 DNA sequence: TGCGCCAGCAGCCTCCGGACAGGGGGCAACTACGAGCAGTACTTC. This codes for CASSLRTGGNYEQYF.

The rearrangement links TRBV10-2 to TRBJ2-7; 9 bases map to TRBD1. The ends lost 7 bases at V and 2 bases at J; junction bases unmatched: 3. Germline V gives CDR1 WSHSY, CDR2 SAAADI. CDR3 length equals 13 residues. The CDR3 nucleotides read TGCGCCAGCAACAGGGGGCCAACCTACGAGCAGTACTTC. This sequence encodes CASNRGPTYEQYF.

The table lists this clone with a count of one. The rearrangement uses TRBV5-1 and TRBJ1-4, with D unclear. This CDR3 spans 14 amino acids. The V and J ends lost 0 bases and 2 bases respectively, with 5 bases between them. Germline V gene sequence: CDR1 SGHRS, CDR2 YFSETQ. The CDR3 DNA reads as TGCGCCAGCAGCTTGGGCGTGACTAATGAAAAACTGTTTTTT. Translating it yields CASSLGVTNEKLFF.

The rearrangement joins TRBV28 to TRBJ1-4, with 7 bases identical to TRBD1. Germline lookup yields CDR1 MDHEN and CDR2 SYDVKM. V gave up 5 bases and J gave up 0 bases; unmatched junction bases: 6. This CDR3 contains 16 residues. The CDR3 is CASSPSGQSTNEKLFF. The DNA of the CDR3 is TGTGCCAGCAGTCCCTCGGGACAGTCAACTAATGAAAAACTGTTTTTT.

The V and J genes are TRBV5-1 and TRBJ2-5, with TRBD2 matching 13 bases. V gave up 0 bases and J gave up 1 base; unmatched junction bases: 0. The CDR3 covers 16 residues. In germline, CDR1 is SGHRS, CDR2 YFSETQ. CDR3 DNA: TGCGCCAGCAGCTTGGGACTAGCGGGGGGCCAAGAGACCCAGTACTTC. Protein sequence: CASSLGLAGGQETQYF. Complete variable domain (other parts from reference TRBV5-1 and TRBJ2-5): KAGVTQTPRYLIKTRGQQVTLSCSPISGHRSVSWYQQTPGQGLQFLFEYFSETQRNKGNFPGRFSGRQFSNSRSEMNVSTLELGDSALYLCASSLGLAGGQETQYFGPGTRLLVL.

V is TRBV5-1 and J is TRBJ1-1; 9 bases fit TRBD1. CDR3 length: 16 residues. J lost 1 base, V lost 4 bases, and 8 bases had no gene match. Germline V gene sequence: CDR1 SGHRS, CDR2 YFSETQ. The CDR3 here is CASSQGQGGGNTEAFF. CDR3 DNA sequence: TGCGCCAGCAGCCAGGGACAGGGTGGAGGGAACACTGAAGCTTTCTTT.

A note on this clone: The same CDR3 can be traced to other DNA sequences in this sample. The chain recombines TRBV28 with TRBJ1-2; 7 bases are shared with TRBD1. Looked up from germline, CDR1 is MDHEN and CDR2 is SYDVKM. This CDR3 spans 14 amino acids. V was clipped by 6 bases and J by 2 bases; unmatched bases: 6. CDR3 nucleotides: TGTGCCAGCAGGCGGGAACAGGGGAACTATGGCTACACCTTC. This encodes CASRREQGNYGYTF.

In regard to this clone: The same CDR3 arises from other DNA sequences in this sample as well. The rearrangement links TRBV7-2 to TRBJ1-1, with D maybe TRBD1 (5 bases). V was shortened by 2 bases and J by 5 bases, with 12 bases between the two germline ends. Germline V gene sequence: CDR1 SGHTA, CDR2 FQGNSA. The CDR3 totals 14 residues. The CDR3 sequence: CASSLLGGGTEAFF. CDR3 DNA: TGTGCCAGCAGCTTATTGGGGGGAGGTACTGAAGCTTTCTTT.

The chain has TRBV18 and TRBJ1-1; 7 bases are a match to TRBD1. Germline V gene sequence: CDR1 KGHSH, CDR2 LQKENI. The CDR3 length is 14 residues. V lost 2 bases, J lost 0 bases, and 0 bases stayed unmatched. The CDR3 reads CASSPDRVNTEAFF. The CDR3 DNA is TGTGCCAGCTCACCAGACAGGGTGAACACTGAAGCTTTCTTT. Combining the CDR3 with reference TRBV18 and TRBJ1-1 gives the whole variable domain NAGVMQNPRHLVRRRGQEARLRCSPMKGHSHVYWYRQLPEEGLKFMVYLQKENIIDESGMPKERFSAEFPKEGPSILRIQQVVRGDSAAYFCASSPDRVNTEAFFGQGTRLTVV.

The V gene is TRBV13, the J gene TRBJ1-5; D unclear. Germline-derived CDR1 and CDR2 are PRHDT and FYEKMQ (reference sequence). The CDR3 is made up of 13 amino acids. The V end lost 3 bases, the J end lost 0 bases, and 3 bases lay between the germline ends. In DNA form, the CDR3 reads TGTGCCAGCAGCTTCAGTAGCAATCAGCCCCAGCATTTT. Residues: CASSFSSNQPQHF.

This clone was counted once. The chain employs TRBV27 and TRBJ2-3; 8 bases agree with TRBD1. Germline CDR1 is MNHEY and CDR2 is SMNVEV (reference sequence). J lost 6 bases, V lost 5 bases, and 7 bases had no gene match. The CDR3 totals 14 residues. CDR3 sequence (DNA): TGTGCCAGCAGTGGACAGGGACGAGGGGATACGCAGTATTTT. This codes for CASSGQGRGDTQYF.

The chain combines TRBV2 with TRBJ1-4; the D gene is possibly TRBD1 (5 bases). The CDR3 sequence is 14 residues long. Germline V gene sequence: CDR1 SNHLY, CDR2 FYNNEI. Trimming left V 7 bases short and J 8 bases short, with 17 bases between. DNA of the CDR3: TGTGCCAGCAATCCCGATAGGGGAGGCGAAAAACTGTTTTTT. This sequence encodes CASNPDRGGEKLFF.

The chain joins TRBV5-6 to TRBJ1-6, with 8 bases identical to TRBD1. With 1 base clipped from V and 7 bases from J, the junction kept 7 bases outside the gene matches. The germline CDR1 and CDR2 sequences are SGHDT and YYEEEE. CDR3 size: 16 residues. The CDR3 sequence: CASSLPWTGRNSPLHF. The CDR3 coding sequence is TGTGCCAGCAGCTTGCCCTGGACAGGGAGGAATTCACCCCTCCACTTT. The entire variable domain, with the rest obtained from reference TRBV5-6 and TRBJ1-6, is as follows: DAGVTQSPTHLIKTRGQQVTLRCSPKSGHDTVSWYQQALGQGPQFIFQYYEEEERQRGNFPDRFSGHQFPNYSSELNVNALLLGDSALYLCASSLPWTGRNSPLHFGNGTRLTVT.

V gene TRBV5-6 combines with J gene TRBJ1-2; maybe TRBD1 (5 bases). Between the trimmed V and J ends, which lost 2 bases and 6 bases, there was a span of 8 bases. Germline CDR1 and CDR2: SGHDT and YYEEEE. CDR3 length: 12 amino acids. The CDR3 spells CASSFGGDGYTF. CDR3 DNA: TGTGCCAGCAGCTTCGGGGGGGATGGCTACACCTTC.

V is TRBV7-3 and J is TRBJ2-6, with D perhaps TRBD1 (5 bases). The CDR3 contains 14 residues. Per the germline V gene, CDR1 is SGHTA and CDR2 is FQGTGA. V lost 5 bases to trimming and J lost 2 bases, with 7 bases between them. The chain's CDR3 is CASSQGTGANVLTF. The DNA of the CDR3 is TGTGCCAGCAGCCAGGGAACTGGGGCCAACGTCCTGACTTTC. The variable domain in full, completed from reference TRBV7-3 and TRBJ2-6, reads GAGVSQTPSNKVTEKGKYVELRCDPISGHTALYWYRQSLGQGPEFLIYFQGTGAADDSGLPNDRFFAVRPEGSVSTLKIQRTERGDSAVYLCASSQGTGANVLTFGAGSRLTVL.

CDR3 sequence: CASSLYGTLGRAWAEAFF. The CDR3 bases are TGTGCCAGCAGCTTATACGGTACCCTGGGCAGAGCCTGGGCTGAAGCTTTCTTT. The chain joins TRBV11-1 to TRBJ1-1; D is ambiguous. Germline assignment: CDR1 SGHAT and CDR2 FQDESV (reference sequence). The CDR3 is 18 amino acids. V was shortened by 2 bases and J by 6 bases, with 25 bases between the two germline ends.

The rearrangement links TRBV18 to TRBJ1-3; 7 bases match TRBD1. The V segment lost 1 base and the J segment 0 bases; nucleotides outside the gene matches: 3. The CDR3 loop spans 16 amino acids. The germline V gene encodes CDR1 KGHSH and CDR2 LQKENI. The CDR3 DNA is TGTGCCAGCTCACCACAGGGGGCACTCTCTGGAAACACCATATATTTT. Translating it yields CASSPQGALSGNTIYF.